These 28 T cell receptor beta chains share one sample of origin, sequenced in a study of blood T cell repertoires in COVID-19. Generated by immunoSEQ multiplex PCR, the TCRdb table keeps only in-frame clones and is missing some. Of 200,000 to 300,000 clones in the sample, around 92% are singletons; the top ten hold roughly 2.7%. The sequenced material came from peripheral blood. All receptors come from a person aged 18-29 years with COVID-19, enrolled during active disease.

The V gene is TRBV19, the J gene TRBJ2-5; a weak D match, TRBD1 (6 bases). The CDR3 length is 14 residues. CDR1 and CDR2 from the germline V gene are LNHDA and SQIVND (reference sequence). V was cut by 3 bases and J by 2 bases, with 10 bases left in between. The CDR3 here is CASSIGQNQETQYF. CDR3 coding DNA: TGTGCCAGTAGTATCGGACAGAATCAAGAGACCCAGTACTTC.

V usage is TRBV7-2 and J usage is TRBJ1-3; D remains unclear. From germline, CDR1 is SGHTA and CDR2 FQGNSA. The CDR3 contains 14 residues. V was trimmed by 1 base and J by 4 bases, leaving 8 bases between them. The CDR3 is CASSLGQSGNTIYF. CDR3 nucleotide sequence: TGTGCCAGCAGCTTAGGACAATCGGGAAACACCATATATTTT. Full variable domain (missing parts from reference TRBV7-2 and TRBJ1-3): GAGVSQSPSNKVTEKGKDVELRCDPISGHTALYWYRQSLGQGLEFLIYFQGNSAPDKSGLPSDRFSAERTGGSVSTLTIQRTQQEDSAVYLCASSLGQSGNTIYFGEGSWLTVV.

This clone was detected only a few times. The CDR3 region is CASSQTPTEAFF. DNA of the CDR3: TGTGCCAGCAGCCAGACTCCCACTGAAGCTTTCTTT. J is TRBJ1-1 and V is TRBV7-9; no reliable D call. This CDR3 region has 12 residues. Trimming removed 5 bases at V and 4 bases at J, with 8 bases between. Germline lookup yields CDR1 SEHNR and CDR2 FQNEAQ (reference sequence).

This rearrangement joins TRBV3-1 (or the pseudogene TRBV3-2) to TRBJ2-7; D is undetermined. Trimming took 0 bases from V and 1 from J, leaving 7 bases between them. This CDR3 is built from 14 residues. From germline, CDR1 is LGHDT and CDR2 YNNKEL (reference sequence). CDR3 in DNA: TGTGCCAGCAGCCAAGAGTTAGATTCCTACGAGCAGTACTTC. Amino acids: CASSQELDSYEQYF.

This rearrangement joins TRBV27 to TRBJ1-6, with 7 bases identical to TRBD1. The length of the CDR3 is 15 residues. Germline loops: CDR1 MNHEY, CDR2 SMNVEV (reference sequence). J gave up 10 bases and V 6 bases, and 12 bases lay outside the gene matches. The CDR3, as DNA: TGTGCCAGCAGCTACTCCGGGACAGAAGCCTCACCCCTCCACTTT. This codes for CASSYSGTEASPLHF.

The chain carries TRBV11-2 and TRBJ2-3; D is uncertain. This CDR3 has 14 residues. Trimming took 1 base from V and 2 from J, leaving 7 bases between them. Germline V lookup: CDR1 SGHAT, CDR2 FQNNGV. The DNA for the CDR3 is TGTGCCAGCAGCTTAGGGGCAGCCACAGATACGCAGTATTTT. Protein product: CASSLGAATDTQYF.

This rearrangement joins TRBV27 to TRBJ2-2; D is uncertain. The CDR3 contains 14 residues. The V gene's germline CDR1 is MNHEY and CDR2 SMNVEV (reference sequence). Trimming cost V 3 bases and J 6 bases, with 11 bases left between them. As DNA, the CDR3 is TGTGCCAGCAGTTTGTCAGGTGCCTCCGGGGAGCTGTTTTTT. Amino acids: CASSLSGASGELFF.

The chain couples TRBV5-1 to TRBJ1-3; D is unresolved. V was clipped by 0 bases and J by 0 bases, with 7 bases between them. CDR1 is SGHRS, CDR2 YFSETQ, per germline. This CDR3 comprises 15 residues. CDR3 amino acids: CASSLVPYSGNTIYF. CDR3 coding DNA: TGCGCCAGCAGCTTGGTTCCCTACTCTGGAAACACCATATATTTT.

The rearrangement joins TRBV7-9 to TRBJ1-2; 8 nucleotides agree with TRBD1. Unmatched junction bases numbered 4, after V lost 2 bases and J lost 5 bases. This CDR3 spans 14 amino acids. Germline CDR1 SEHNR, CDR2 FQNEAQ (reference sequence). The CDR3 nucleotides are TGTGCCAGCAGCTTAATTACAGGGGGTTATGGCTACACCTTC. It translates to CASSLITGGYGYTF.

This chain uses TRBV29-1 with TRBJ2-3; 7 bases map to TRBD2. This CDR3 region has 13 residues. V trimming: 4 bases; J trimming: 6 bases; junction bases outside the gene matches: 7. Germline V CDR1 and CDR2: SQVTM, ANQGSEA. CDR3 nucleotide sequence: TGCAGCGTTGCGGGGAGGGCCTCTGATACGCAGTATTTT. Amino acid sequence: CSVAGRASDTQYF.

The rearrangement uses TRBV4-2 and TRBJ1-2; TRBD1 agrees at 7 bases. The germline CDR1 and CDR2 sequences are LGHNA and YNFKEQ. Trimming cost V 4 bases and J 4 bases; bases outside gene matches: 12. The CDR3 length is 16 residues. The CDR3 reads CASSRTGIGFSYGYTF. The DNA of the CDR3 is TGTGCCAGCAGCCGGACAGGCATAGGCTTCAGCTATGGCTACACCTTC.

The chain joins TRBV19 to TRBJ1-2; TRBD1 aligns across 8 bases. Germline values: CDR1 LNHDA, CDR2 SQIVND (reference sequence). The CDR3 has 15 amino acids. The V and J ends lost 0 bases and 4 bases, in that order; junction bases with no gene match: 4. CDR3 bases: TGTGCCAGTAGTATAGACATACAGGGGGTCTATGGCTACACCTTC. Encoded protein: CASSIDIQGVYGYTF.

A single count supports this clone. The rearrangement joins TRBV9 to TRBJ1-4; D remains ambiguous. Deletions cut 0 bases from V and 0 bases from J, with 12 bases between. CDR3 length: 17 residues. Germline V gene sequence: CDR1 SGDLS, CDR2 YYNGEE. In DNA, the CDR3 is TGTGCCAGCAGCGTAGACCCAGGAGGGACAACTAATGAAAAACTGTTTTTT. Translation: CASSVDPGGTTNEKLFF.

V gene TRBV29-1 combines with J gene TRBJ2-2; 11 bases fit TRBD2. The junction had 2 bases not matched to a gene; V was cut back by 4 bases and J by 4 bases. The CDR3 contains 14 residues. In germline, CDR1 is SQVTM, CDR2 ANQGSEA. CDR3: CSVVLAGVTGELFF. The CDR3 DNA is TGCAGCGTTGTACTAGCGGGAGTCACCGGGGAGCTGTTTTTT.

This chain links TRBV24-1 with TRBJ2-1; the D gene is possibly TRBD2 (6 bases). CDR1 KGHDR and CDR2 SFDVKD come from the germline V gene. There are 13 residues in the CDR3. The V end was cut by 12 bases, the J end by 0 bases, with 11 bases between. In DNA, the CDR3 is TGTGCCGCCGGGAGATCCTCCTACAATGAGCAGTTCTTC. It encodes CAAGRSSYNEQFF.

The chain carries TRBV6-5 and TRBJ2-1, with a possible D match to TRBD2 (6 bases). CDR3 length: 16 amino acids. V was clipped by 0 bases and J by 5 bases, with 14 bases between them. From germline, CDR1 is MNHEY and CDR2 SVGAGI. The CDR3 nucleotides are TGTGCCAGCAGTTACTCTAGCGCGGGGATACACAATGAGCAGTTCTTC. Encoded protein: CASSYSSAGIHNEQFF.

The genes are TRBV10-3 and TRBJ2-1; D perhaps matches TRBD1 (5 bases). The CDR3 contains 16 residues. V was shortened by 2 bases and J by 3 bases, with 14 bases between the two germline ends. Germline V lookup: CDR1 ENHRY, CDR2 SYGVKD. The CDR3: CAISERVQGGYNEQFF. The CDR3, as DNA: TGTGCCATCAGTGAGAGGGTTCAGGGCGGCTACAATGAGCAGTTCTTC.

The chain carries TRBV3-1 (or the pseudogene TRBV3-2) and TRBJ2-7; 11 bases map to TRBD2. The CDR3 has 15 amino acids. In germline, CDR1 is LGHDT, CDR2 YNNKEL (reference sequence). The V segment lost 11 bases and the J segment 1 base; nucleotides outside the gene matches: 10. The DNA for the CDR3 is TGTGCCGACAGAGCTAGCGGGAGGTGGTCCTACGAGCAGTACTTC. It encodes CADRASGRWSYEQYF.

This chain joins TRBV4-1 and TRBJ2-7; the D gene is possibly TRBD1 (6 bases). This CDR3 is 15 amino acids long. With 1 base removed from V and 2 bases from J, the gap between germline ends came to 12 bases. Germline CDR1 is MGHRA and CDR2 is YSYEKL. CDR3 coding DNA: TGCGCCAGCAGCCAAGGACAGGCACTAACCTACGAGCAGTACTTC. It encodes CASSQGQALTYEQYF.

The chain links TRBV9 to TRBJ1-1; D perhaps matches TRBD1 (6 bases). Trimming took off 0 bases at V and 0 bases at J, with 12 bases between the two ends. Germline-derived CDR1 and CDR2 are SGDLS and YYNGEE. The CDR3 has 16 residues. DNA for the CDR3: TGTGCCAGCAGCGTAGATCCAGGGGCACTGAACACTGAAGCTTTCTTT. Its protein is CASSVDPGALNTEAFF.

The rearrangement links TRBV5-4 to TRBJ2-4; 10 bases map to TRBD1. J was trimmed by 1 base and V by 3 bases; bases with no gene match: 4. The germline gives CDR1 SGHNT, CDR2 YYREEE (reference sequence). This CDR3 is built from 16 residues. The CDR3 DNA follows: TGTGCCAGCAGCTGGGGGACAGGGGACGCCAAAAACATTCAGTACTTC. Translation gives CASSWGTGDAKNIQYF.

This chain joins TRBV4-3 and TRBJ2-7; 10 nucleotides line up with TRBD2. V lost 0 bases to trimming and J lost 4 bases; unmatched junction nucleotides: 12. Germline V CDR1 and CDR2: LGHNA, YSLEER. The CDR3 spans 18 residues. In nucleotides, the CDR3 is TGCGCCAGCAGCCAAGATCAAGTTAGGAGCGGGAGGGTATACGAGCAGTACTTC. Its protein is CASSQDQVRSGRVYEQYF.

The CDR3 loop is CASSGGRNTGELFF. The DNA for the CDR3 is TGTGCCAGCAGCGGCGGGAGGAACACCGGGGAGCTGTTTTTT. V and J are TRBV6-5 and TRBJ2-2, with 7 bases matching TRBD2. Germline lookup yields CDR1 MNHEY and CDR2 SVGAGI. This CDR3 contains 14 residues. Trimming cost V 6 bases and J 1 base; bases outside gene matches: 2.

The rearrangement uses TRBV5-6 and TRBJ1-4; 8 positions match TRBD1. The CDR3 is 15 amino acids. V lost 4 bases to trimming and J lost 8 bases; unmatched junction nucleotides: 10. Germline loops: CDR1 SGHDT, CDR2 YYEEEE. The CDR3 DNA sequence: TGTGCCAGCAGCGGTTCAGGGGGCGCAGAAGAAAAACTGTTTTTT. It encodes CASSGSGGAEEKLFF.

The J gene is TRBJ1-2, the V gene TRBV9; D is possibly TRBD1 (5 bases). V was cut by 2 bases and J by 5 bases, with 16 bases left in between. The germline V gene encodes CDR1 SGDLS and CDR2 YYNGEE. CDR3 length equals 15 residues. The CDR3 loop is CASSVGADPHYGYTF. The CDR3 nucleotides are TGTGCCAGCAGCGTTGGGGCAGATCCACATTATGGCTACACCTTC.

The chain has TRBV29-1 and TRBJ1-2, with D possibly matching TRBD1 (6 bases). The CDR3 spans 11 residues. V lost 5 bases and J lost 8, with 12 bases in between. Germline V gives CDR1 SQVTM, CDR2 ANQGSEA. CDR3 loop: CSVNRARGYTF. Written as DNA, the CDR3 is TGCAGCGTTAACAGGGCCCGGGGCTACACCTTC. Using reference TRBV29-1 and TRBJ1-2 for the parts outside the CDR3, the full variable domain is SAVISQKPSRDICQRGTSLTIQCQVDSQVTMMFWYRQQPGQSLTLIATANQGSEATYESGFVIDKFPISRPNLTFSTLTVSNMSPEDSSIYLCSVNRARGYTFGSGTRLTVV.

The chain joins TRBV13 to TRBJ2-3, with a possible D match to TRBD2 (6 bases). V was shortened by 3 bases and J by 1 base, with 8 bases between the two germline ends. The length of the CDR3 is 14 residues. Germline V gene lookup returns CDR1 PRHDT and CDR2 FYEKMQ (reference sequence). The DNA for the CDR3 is TGTGCCAGCAGCTTCGTAGCGGGCACAGATACGCAGTATTTT. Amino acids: CASSFVAGTDTQYF.

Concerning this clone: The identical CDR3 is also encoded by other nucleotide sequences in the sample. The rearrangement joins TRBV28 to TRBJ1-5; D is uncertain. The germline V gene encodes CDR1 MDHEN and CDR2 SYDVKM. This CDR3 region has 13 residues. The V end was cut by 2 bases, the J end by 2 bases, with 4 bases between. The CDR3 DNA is TGTGCCAGCAGTTTAACGGGCAATCAGCCCCAGCATTTT. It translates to CASSLTGNQPQHF. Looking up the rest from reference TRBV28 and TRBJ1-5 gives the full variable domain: DVKVTQSSRYLVKRTGEKVFLECVQDMDHENMFWYRQDPGLGLRLIYFSYDVKMKEKGDIPEGYSVSREKKERFSLILESASTNQTSMYLCASSLTGNQPQHFGDGTRLSIL.